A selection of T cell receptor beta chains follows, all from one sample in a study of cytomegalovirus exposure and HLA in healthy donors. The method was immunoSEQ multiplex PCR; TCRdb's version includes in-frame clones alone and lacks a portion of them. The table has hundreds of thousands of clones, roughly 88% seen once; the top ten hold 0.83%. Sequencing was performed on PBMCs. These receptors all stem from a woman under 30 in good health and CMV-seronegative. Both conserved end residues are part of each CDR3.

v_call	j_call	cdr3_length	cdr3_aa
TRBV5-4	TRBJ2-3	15	CASSLGTGRTDTQYF
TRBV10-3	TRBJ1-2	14	CAISAGQGLGGYTF
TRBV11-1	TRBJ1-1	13	CASSLTGNTEAFF
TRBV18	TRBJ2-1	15	CASSDLAGRYNEQFF
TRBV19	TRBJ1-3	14	CASTDGSWGHTIYF
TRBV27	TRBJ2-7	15	CASSFRGGSSYEQYF
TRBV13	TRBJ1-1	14	CASSPTTGPTEAFF
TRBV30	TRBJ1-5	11	CAYLRVQPQHF
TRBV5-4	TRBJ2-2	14	CASNPTGVAGELFF
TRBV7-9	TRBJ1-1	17	CASSLTPGQILNTEAFF
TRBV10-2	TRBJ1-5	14	CASSDSRTNQPQHF
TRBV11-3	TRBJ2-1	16	CASSSGLAGGYNEQFF
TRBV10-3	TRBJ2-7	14	CAISEAGEKYEQYF
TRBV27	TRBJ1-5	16	CASSSYRTGGNQPQHF
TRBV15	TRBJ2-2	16	CATSRGDRVTPGELFF
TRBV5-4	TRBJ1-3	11	CASSLDGPLYF
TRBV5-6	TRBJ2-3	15	CASRLTGGAKDTQYF
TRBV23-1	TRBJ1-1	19	CASSQSSGDRGCLNTEAFF
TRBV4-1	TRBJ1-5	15	CASSPRDRGGQPQHF
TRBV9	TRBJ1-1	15	CASSPYPTANTEAFF
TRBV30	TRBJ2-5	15	CAWRRGAGYQETQYF
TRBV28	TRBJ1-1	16	CASSYLRAGANTEAFF
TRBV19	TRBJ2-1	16	CASSIDGTASYNEQFF
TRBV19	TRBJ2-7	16	CASSITTSGGLYEQYF
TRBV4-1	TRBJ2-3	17	CASSQGLVAGPTDTQYF
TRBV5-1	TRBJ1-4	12	CASRLALEKLFF
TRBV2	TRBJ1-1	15	CASSEDRISGTEAFF
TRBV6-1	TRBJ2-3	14	CASRTGQGRDTQYF
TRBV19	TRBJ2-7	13	CASSNVQGYEQYF
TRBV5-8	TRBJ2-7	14	CASSWFPGGREQYF
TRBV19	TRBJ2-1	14	CASRAGLADNEQFF
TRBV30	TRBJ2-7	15	CAWSIGLAVAYEQYF
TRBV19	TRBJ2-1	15	CASSPDGSSYNEQFF
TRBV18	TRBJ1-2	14	CASSPRTGNYGYTF
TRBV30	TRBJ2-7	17	CAWSTEEGLAFTYEQYF
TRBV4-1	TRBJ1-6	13	CASSQGLNSPLHF
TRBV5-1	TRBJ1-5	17	CASSTLGGDYSNQPQHF
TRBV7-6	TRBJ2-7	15	CASSLKTSGSLEQYF
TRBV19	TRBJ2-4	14	CASSTGGDTGIQYF
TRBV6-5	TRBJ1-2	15	CASSYSVQGRDGYTF
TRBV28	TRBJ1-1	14	CASTRGGPNTEAFF
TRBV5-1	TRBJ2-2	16	CASSLVARGNTGELFF
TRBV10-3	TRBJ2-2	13	CAIATGNTGELFF
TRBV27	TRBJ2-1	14	CASSFQGLAGPQFF